The present T cell receptor beta chain was sequenced within a study of identical twins. V lost 3 bases and J lost 5; bases outside the gene matches: 4. This CDR3 is 15 amino acids long. Per the germline V gene, CDR1 is LGHNA and CDR2 is YNFKEQ. MiXCR, run by TCRdb on the 5' RACE reads, gives a single entry per CDR3 protein. The repertoire holds about 430,000 distinct CDR3 sequences, with about a fifth as singletons. This clonotype came up many times. The receptor comes from a man aged 45-65 years in good health. The sequenced sample consisted of naive T cells sorted from blood. The chain combines TRBV4-2 with TRBJ1-5; 10 bases are shared with TRBD1. This chain's CDR3 is CASSHRTGGDQPQHF. The CDR3 coding sequence is TGTGCCAGCAGCCACAGGACAGGGGGGGATCAGCCCCAGCATTTT.